This T cell receptor (beta chain) was sequenced during a study of blood T cell repertoires in COVID-19. Study context: T cells, B-cell-depleted T cells, or PBMCs supplied cDNA or gDNA.

This clone was picked up a small number of times. Germline CDR1 is SGHVS and CDR2 is FNYEAQ. This CDR3 has 15 amino acids. V gave up 0 bases and J gave up 0 bases, with 7 bases separating them. The data were produced by immunoSEQ multiplex PCR, yet TCRdb's version contains in-frame clones alone and is incomplete. Seen here are approximately 58,000 clones, about 81% observed once, and the top ten hold roughly 30%. The rearrangement uses TRBV7-6 and TRBJ2-3; D is possibly TRBD2 (5 bases). The sequence derives from a man between 60 and 75 years old with COVID-19, enrolled during active disease. Sequencing was done on a sample of peripheral blood. CDR3 nucleotide sequence: TGTGCCAGCAGCTTAGCAACGGGGAGCACAGATACGCAGTATTTT. Protein sequence: CASSLATGSTDTQYF.